This T cell receptor (beta chain) was recovered during a study of blood T cell repertoires in COVID-19. Germline V lookup: CDR1 MNHEY, CDR2 SVGAGI. Trimming removed 0 bases from V and 7 bases from J, with 13 bases in between. This CDR3 spans 15 amino acids. Sequencing was performed with immunoSEQ multiplex PCR; in TCRdb, only in-frame clones are kept and a portion is missing. The repertoire holds roughly 150,000 clones, with 70% to 90% as singletons. Sequencing was done on a sample of peripheral blood. The clonotype was recovered from a woman older than 75 with COVID-19, enrolled during active disease. The chain joins TRBV6-5 to TRBJ1-5, with D unclear. The CDR3 DNA sequence: TGTGCCAGCAGTTACTCGGCGGCAGCGGAGCAGCCCCAGCATTTT. Its protein product is CASSYSAAAEQPQHF.